Presented here are 17 T cell receptor beta chains from one specimen sequenced in a study of control samples from healthy donors and cancer patients (dated by TCRdb to the early 2020s). Libraries were constructed by the immunoSEQ multiplex PCR assay. TCRdb's version of the immuneACCESS table is confined to in-frame rearrangements and falls short of the full clone set. An unresolved V gene accounts for under half of the shortfall where checked; the remainder is of unknown origin. The sample table holds under 200,000 clones. The top ten constitute less than 2.5% of the sample. The source material was blood. The receptors come from a woman in her 30s in good health.

The rearrangement links TRBV2 to TRBJ2-5, with TRBD2 matching over 10 bases. V shed 2 bases and J 1 base; nucleotides not matched to a gene: 10. The CDR3 has 18 residues. Germline V gene data show CDR1 as SNHLY and CDR2 as FYNNEI. The CDR3: CASSEWSSGGTSQETQYF. The CDR3 nucleotides are TGTGCCAGCAGTGAATGGTCTAGCGGGGGAACATCCCAAGAGACCCAGTACTTC.

The V gene is TRBV4-1, the J gene TRBJ2-4, with TRBD1 as a possible D gene (6 bases). V dropped 4 bases and J dropped 4 bases, with 20 bases sitting between them. This CDR3 region has 17 residues. Germline values: CDR1 MGHRA, CDR2 YSYEKL. CDR3 residues: CASSLPRTELLKNIQYF. The DNA of the CDR3 is TGCGCCAGCAGCCTCCCTAGGACAGAGCTCCTTAAAAACATTCAGTACTTC.

This chain connects TRBV19 to TRBJ2-7; 7 nucleotides agree with TRBD1. V lost 3 bases to trimming and J lost 4 bases; unmatched junction nucleotides: 12. CDR1 LNHDA and CDR2 SQIVND come from the germline V gene (reference sequence). CDR3 length: 16 amino acids. The CDR3 loop is CASSINLGQSVYEQYF. The CDR3 DNA reads as TGTGCCAGTAGTATTAACCTGGGACAGTCCGTATACGAGCAGTACTTC.

In DNA, the CDR3 is TGTGCCAGCAGTTACGGCAGGGGTGGAAACACCATATATTTT. Encoded protein: CASSYGRGGNTIYF. The chain carries TRBV6-2 or TRBV6-3 and TRBJ1-3; a possible D gene is TRBD1 (6 bases). Trimming shortened V by 2 bases and J by 3 bases, and 8 bases separated the two germline ends. CDR3 length: 14 amino acids. Looked up from germline, CDR1 is MNHEY and CDR2 is SVGEGT.

This chain joins TRBV28 and TRBJ2-7; D perhaps matches TRBD2 (5 bases). CDR3 length equals 15 residues. The ends were cut back, 3 bases at V and 4 bases at J, with 16 bases in the middle. From germline, CDR1 is MDHEN and CDR2 SYDVKM. The CDR3 DNA reads as TGTGCCAGCAGTTTCGAGGGCAAGGGCCGGTACGAGCAGTACTTC. It codes for CASSFEGKGRYEQYF.

The rearrangement uses TRBV18 and TRBJ1-3; D perhaps matches TRBD1 (5 bases). Trimming removed 3 bases from V and 2 bases from J, with 17 bases in between. From germline, CDR1 is KGHSH and CDR2 LQKENI. The CDR3 loop spans 17 amino acids. The CDR3 loop reads CASSPRDGHQPGNTIYF. The CDR3 DNA sequence: TGTGCCAGCTCACCTCGGGACGGACACCAACCTGGAAACACCATATATTTT.

The chain recombines TRBV5-1 with TRBJ2-7, with a tentative D call TRBD2 (7 bases). V lost 3 bases to trimming and J lost 4 bases, with 17 bases between them. From germline, CDR1 is SGHRS and CDR2 YFSETQ. The CDR3 consists of 15 residues. CDR3 amino acids: CASSWGGHLEYEQYF. As DNA, the CDR3 is TGCGCCAGCAGCTGGGGGGGACACCTAGAATACGAGCAGTACTTC.

The rearrangement joins TRBV7-6 to TRBJ2-3; 8 bases agree with TRBD1. The ends lost 1 base at V and 0 bases at J; junction bases unmatched: 3. The length of the CDR3 is 16 residues. Germline V gene data show CDR1 as SGHVS and CDR2 as FNYEAQ. CDR3 loop: CASSLGTGLSTDTQYF. DNA for the CDR3: TGTGCCAGCAGCTTAGGGACAGGGTTAAGCACAGATACGCAGTATTTT. The full variable domain, with the rest looked up from reference TRBV7-6 and TRBJ2-3, is GAGVSQSPRYKVTKRGQDVALRCDPISGHVSLYWYRQALGQGPEFLTYFNYEAQQDKSGLPNDRFSAERPEGSISTLTIQRTEQRDSAMYRCASSLGTGLSTDTQYFGPGTRLTVL.

The CDR3 here is CASSRDRGTYEQYF. CDR3 DNA: TGTGCCAGCAGCCGGGACAGGGGCACCTACGAGCAGTACTTC. The chain employs TRBV5-6 and TRBJ2-7; 10 positions agree with TRBD1. V lost 4 bases to trimming and J lost 2 bases; unmatched junction nucleotides: 3. This CDR3 has 14 amino acids. CDR1 and CDR2 (germline): SGHDT, YYEEEE.

CDR3 region: CAGKKGGPYSNQPQHF. The DNA for the CDR3 is TGTGCCGGAAAGAAGGGAGGGCCTTATAGCAATCAGCCCCAGCATTTT. The rearrangement uses TRBV28 and TRBJ1-5; D gene unclear. This CDR3 has 16 residues. CDR1 is MDHEN, CDR2 SYDVKM, per germline. Deletions cut 11 bases from V and 0 bases from J, with 20 bases between. Looking up the rest from reference TRBV28 and TRBJ1-5 gives the full variable domain: DVKVTQSSRYLVKRTGEKVFLECVQDMDHENMFWYRQDPGLGLRLIYFSYDVKMKEKGDIPEGYSVSREKKERFSLILESASTNQTSMYLCAGKKGGPYSNQPQHFGDGTRLSIL.

The rearrangement uses TRBV18 and TRBJ2-4; D unclear. Trimming took off 0 bases at V and 4 bases at J, with 13 bases between the two ends. CDR1 KGHSH and CDR2 LQKENI come from the germline V gene. The CDR3 is 16 residues long. The DNA for the CDR3 is TGTGCCAGCTCACCACCCCAAGGGAACAGAAAAAACATTCAGTACTTC. It yields the protein CASSPPQGNRKNIQYF.

The rearrangement joins TRBV5-1 to TRBJ1-1; 9 nucleotides agree with TRBD1. Unmatched junction bases numbered 8, after V lost 5 bases and J lost 0 bases. CDR1 and CDR2 from the germline V gene are SGHRS and YFSETQ. This CDR3 is 16 amino acids long. The CDR3 DNA follows: TGCGCCAGCAGTCCGGGACAGGGCCTCATGAACACTGAAGCTTTCTTT. Translated, it gives CASSPGQGLMNTEAFF.

The rearrangement uses TRBV3-1 (or the pseudogene TRBV3-2) and TRBJ2-3; D unclear. CDR3 length equals 15 residues. V lost 0 bases, J lost 0 bases, and 7 bases lay in between. CDR1 LGHDT and CDR2 YNNKEL come from the germline V gene (reference sequence). The CDR3 region has the DNA TGTGCCAGCAGCCAAGAGGGGTTTAGCACAGATACGCAGTATTTT. Protein product: CASSQEGFSTDTQYF.

The chain carries TRBV18 and TRBJ1-1, with TRBD1 matching over 8 bases. The CDR3 runs to 14 residues. Trimming took 0 bases from V and 9 from J; bases not matched to a gene: 6. From germline, CDR1 is KGHSH and CDR2 LQKENI. The CDR3 loop reads CASSPPSRQGKAFF. DNA of the CDR3: TGTGCCAGCTCACCACCCTCTAGACAGGGGAAAGCTTTCTTT.

CDR3 coding DNA: TGTGCCAGCAGCTTAGCGGCAGGGATGAAGGAGACCCAGTACTTC. Protein sequence: CASSLAAGMKETQYF. J is TRBJ2-5 and V is TRBV7-9, with D possibly matching TRBD1 (5 bases). CDR1 is SEHNR and CDR2 is FQNEAQ in the germline V gene (reference sequence). The CDR3 contains 15 residues. The germline V and J ends were trimmed by 0 bases and 5 bases, with 13 bases remaining between them.

The V call is TRBV9, the J call TRBJ1-2; D call uncertain. Germline CDR1 reads SGDLS; CDR2 reads YYNGEE. Trimming took 4 bases from V and 4 from J, leaving 14 bases between them. CDR3 size: 14 residues. The CDR3 DNA follows: TGTGCCAGCAGCCCTTCCACAGATACCTATGGCTACACCTTC. This sequence encodes CASSPSTDTYGYTF.

The V call is TRBV6-5, the J call TRBJ1-5, with TRBD1 matching 7 bases. V lost 5 bases, J lost 6 bases, and 7 bases stayed unmatched. This CDR3 has 14 amino acids. Germline loops: CDR1 MNHEY, CDR2 SVGAGI. This CDR3 reads CASSLTGVTQPQHF. As DNA, the CDR3 is TGTGCCAGCAGTCTCACAGGGGTCACTCAGCCCCAGCATTTT.